What follows are 18 T cell receptor beta chains derived from one specimen sequenced in a study of cytomegalovirus exposure and HLA in healthy donors. The primer mix had 60 Vbeta and 13 Jbeta primers. Profiling relied on immunoSEQ multiplex PCR, and the TCRdb table lists in-frame clones only, not all of them. The repertoire has about 200,000 clones, under 85% of them found once; the top ten carry 1.7%. The material sequenced was PBMCs. The receptors derive from a man aged 50 or older in good health and CMV-seronegative.

V usage is TRBV2 and J usage is TRBJ2-1; TRBD1 might be the D (5 bases). The CDR3 runs to 15 residues. Germline-derived CDR1 and CDR2 are SNHLY and FYNNEI. The V end was cut by 4 bases, the J end by 6 bases, with 16 bases between. The CDR3 loop is CASSGQGGLFNEQFF. CDR3 DNA: TGTGCCAGCAGTGGGCAGGGTGGGCTCTTCAATGAGCAGTTCTTC.

This clone was seen more than once but under ten times. V is TRBV5-6 and J is TRBJ2-3, with 13 bases lining up with TRBD2. This CDR3 spans 15 amino acids. Trimming cost V 5 bases and J 4 bases; bases outside gene matches: 4. Germline assignment: CDR1 SGHDT and CDR2 YYEEEE. CDR3 sequence (DNA): TGTGCCAGCAGGCGGACTAGCGGGAGTTCAGATACGCAGTATTTT. This sequence encodes CASRRTSGSSDTQYF.

The V and J genes are TRBV7-9 and TRBJ1-1, with D unclear. Trimming took 5 bases from V and 4 from J, leaving 14 bases between them. Germline lookup yields CDR1 SEHNR and CDR2 FQNEAQ (reference sequence). This CDR3 spans 14 amino acids. CDR3 protein: CASSPETVGTEAFF. The CDR3 nucleotides are TGTGCCAGCAGCCCTGAAACAGTCGGCACTGAAGCTTTCTTT.

The V call is TRBV7-9, the J call TRBJ1-5, with D unresolved. Germline CDR1 SEHNR, CDR2 FQNEAQ (reference sequence). The germline V and J ends were trimmed by 5 bases and 3 bases, with 14 bases remaining between them. The CDR3 totals 15 residues. The CDR3 sequence: CASSRQQSSNQPQHF. The CDR3 DNA follows: TGTGCCAGCAGCCGACAACAGAGCTCCAATCAGCCCCAGCATTTT.

V usage is TRBV6-6 and J usage is TRBJ1-2, with D maybe TRBD1 (5 bases). Germline values: CDR1 MNHNY, CDR2 SVGAGI (reference sequence). The CDR3 extends over 16 amino acids. V was shortened by 7 bases and J by 1 base, with 19 bases between the two germline ends. CDR3 nucleotide sequence: TGTGCCAGCAAGCCCTTCGGGGGGACCAATAACTATGGCTACACCTTC. Translating it yields CASKPFGGTNNYGYTF.

The rearrangement joins TRBV11-2 to TRBJ2-1, with 8 bases matching TRBD2. The CDR3 contains 16 residues. J gave up 6 bases and V 0 bases, and 7 bases lay outside the gene matches. Per the germline V gene, CDR1 is SGHAT and CDR2 is FQNNGV. The CDR3 sequence: CASSLDHGGRFNEQFF. In DNA, the CDR3 is TGTGCCAGCAGCTTAGATCATGGCGGGAGGTTCAATGAGCAGTTCTTC.

This clone came up once. The chain recombines TRBV28 with TRBJ2-7; possible D gene TRBD1, 8 bases. V lost 6 bases and J 0 bases, leaving 15 bases between the germline ends. CDR1 and CDR2 from the germline V gene are MDHEN and SYDVKM. The CDR3 has 15 amino acids. CDR3 loop: CASRQRGQASYEQYF. CDR3 nucleotides: TGTGCCAGCAGGCAGCGGGGACAGGCCTCCTACGAGCAGTACTTC. Full variable domain (remainder filled in from reference TRBV28 and TRBJ2-7): DVKVTQSSRYLVKRTGEKVFLECVQDMDHENMFWYRQDPGLGLRLIYFSYDVKMKEKGDIPEGYSVSREKKERFSLILESASTNQTSMYLCASRQRGQASYEQYFGPGTRLTVT.

The chain carries TRBV23-1 and TRBJ2-1; 7 bases align to TRBD1. Being an ORF, TRBV23-1 has a function that is uncertain. The CDR3 totals 15 residues. J was trimmed by 5 bases and V by 0 bases; bases with no gene match: 4. CDR3 sequence (DNA): TGCGCCAGCAGTCAATCAGGGGGCTCGAACAATGAGCAGTTCTTC. Its protein product is CASSQSGGSNNEQFF.

The gene calls are TRBV7-9 and TRBJ2-7, with 7 bases that match TRBD1. J gave up 7 bases and V 5 bases, and 14 bases lay outside the gene matches. From germline, CDR1 is SEHNR and CDR2 FQNEAQ (reference sequence). This CDR3 contains 15 residues. The CDR3 DNA follows: TGTGCCAGCAGCCCCTCCCGACAGGGCTCATGGGAGCAGTACTTC. Amino acids: CASSPSRQGSWEQYF. The full variable domain, with the rest looked up from reference TRBV7-9 and TRBJ2-7, is DTGVSQNPRHKITKRGQNVTFRCDPISEHNRLYWYRQTLGQGPEFLTYFQNEAQLEKSRLLSDRFSAERPKGSFSTLEIQRTEQGDSAMYLCASSPSRQGSWEQYFGPGTRLTVT.

This sequence joins TRBV5-1 and TRBJ2-3; 8 nucleotides match TRBD1. V shed 7 bases and J 4 bases; nucleotides not matched to a gene: 11. This CDR3 spans 15 amino acids. The germline gives CDR1 SGHRS, CDR2 YFSETQ. The CDR3 DNA follows: TGCGCCAGCCATGAAGGGACAGGAAGGGCAGATACGCAGTATTTT. Amino acids: CASHEGTGRADTQYF. Full variable domain (remainder filled in from reference TRBV5-1 and TRBJ2-3): KAGVTQTPRYLIKTRGQQVTLSCSPISGHRSVSWYQQTPGQGLQFLFEYFSETQRNKGNFPGRFSGRQFSNSRSEMNVSTLELGDSALYLCASHEGTGRADTQYFGPGTRLTVL.

V is TRBV5-1 and J is TRBJ2-7; TRBD2 aligns across 11 bases. J was trimmed by 2 bases and V by 3 bases; bases with no gene match: 16. This CDR3 contains 19 residues. Germline V gene lookup returns CDR1 SGHRS and CDR2 YFSETQ. The CDR3 nucleotides are TGCGCCAGCAGCTCGTCACTAGCGGGAGTACTACGTGGGACCTACGAGCAGTACTTC. Its translation is CASSSSLAGVLRGTYEQYF.

The chain couples TRBV10-1 to TRBJ2-1; D is ambiguous. The V end was cut by 8 bases, the J end by 2 bases, with 13 bases between. This CDR3 has 14 amino acids. Germline-derived CDR1 and CDR2 are WNHNN and SYGVQD (reference sequence). The CDR3 reads CASSADYTYNEQFF. CDR3 nucleotides: TGCGCCAGCTCCGCCGATTACACCTACAATGAGCAGTTCTTC.

The rearrangement links TRBV29-1 to TRBJ2-3, with TRBD1 matching over 10 bases. V gave up 5 bases and J gave up 0 bases; unmatched junction bases: 5. Germline CDR1 SQVTM, CDR2 ANQGSEA. The CDR3 is 15 residues long. For the CDR3, the DNA is TGCAGCGTTCGGGACAGGGGAGAAAGCACAGATACGCAGTATTTT. It encodes CSVRDRGESTDTQYF.

The rearrangement joins TRBV19 to TRBJ2-3; 7 bases agree with TRBD2. CDR1 is LNHDA and CDR2 is SQIVND in the germline V gene (reference sequence). This CDR3 comprises 14 residues. The J segment lost 1 base and the V segment lost 7 bases, leaving 5 bases of the junction unmatched. CDR3 loop: CASMQRGRTDTQYF. CDR3 coding DNA: TGTGCCAGTATGCAGCGGGGTCGCACAGATACGCAGTATTTT.

In its sample, this clone was seen a few times. The DNA for the CDR3 is TGTGCCAGCAGCCAAGTCTTCTCCGGGACTAGCGAACAAGAGACCCAGTACTTC. It specifies CASSQVFSGTSEQETQYF. This chain connects TRBV4-2 to TRBJ2-5, with 10 bases aligning to TRBD2. This CDR3 spans 18 amino acids. V was clipped by 1 base and J by 2 bases; unmatched bases: 10. CDR1 is LGHNA, CDR2 YNFKEQ, per germline.

The gene calls are TRBV29-1 and TRBJ1-1, with TRBD1 as a possible D gene (6 bases). Trimming pared 6 bases from V and 5 bases from J, leaving 19 bases between. Germline V gives CDR1 SQVTM, CDR2 ANQGSEA. CDR3 length: 14 residues. CDR3 residues: CSVPPGGRGTEAFF. DNA for the CDR3: TGCAGCGTGCCTCCGGGGGGGCGAGGTACTGAAGCTTTCTTT.

In its sample, this clone was seen a few times. The V gene is TRBV5-1, the J gene TRBJ2-2; maybe TRBD1 (5 bases). CDR1 and CDR2 (germline): SGHRS, YFSETQ. The length of the CDR3 is 15 residues. Trimming stripped 0 bases from V and 4 bases from J, with 10 bases between. CDR3 bases: TGCGCCAGCAGCTTGGCTCAGGGTGGCACCGGGGAGCTGTTTTTT. This encodes CASSLAQGGTGELFF.

About this clone: One end of the junction is discordant with germline, which a read error may explain. This chain links TRBV7-3 with TRBJ2-1, with D possibly TRBD1 on 6 matching bases. The CDR3 is 15 amino acids. Per the germline V gene, CDR1 is SGHTA and CDR2 is FQGTGA. CDR3 in amino acids: CASSITGSSYNEQFF. CDR3 DNA sequence: TGTGCCAGCAGCATAACAGGGAGCTCCTACAATGAGCAGTTCTTC.